The clone carrying this T cell receptor beta chain occurred many times. Its cognate antigen is unknown. Unique molecular identifiers tagged the TCRbeta library. Each CDR3 protein is one row after TCRdb ran MiXCR on the PCR reads. This sample has around 450,000 distinct CDR3 sequences, with about 11% found just once. V lost 3 bases to trimming and J lost 0 bases, with 15 bases between them. Germline V CDR1 and CDR2: DFQATT, SNEGSKA (reference sequence). This CDR3 comprises 16 residues. These data originate in a study of T-cell reconstitution after alpha-beta-depleted transplantation in children. Study conclusions and caveats: Elevated TCRbeta diversity at day 60 was traced, in some patients, to surviving recipient T cells and thymic progenitors. Expanded graft clones, several hundred of them, were reportedly the source of alpha-beta T cells about two months after transplant. Newly made T cells mostly supplied T-cell counts and diversity one year after transplant.

The sequence came from a child aged 2-15 years with inherited bone marrow failure, due to receive a stem cell transplant. The J gene is TRBJ2-1, the V gene TRBV20-1, with D maybe TRBD2 (5 bases). The sequenced sample was PBMCs, obtained before TCRalphabeta/CD19-depleted stem cell transplant. The CDR3 coding sequence is TGCAGTGCTAGTCCTAGCTTCGGAGACTCCTACAATGAGCAGTTCTTC. This codes for CSASPSFGDSYNEQFF.